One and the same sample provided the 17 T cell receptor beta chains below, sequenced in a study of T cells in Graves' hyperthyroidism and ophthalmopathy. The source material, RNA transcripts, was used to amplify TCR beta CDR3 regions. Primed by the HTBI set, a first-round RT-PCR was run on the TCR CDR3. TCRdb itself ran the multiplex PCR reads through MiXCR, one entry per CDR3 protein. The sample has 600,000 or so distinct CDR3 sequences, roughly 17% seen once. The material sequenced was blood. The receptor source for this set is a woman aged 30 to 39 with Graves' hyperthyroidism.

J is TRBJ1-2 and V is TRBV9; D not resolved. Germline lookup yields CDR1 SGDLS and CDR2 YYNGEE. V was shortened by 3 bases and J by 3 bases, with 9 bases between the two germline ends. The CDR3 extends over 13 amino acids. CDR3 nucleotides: TGTGCCAGCAGCGAGGCGACGGACTATGGCTACACCTTC. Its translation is CASSEATDYGYTF.

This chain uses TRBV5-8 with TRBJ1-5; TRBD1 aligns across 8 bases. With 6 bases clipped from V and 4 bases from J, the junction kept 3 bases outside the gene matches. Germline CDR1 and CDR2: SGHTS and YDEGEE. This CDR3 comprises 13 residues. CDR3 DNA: TGTGCCAGCACCGGGGACAGGAATCAGCCCCAGCATTTT. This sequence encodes CASTGDRNQPQHF.

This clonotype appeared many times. The CDR3 region is CASSPRTGSTEGYTF. In nucleotides, the CDR3 is TGCGCCAGCAGCCCACGGACAGGGAGCACGGAGGGCTACACCTTC. The chain carries TRBV5-1 and TRBJ1-2; 8 bases fit TRBD1. Unmatched junction bases numbered 13, after V lost 4 bases and J lost 8 bases. Germline CDR1 reads SGHRS; CDR2 reads YFSETQ. The CDR3 runs 15 residues.

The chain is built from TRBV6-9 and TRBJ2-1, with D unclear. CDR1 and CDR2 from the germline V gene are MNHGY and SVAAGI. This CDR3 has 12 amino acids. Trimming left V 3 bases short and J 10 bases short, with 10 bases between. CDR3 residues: CASSYAGPEQFF. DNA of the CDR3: TGTGCCAGCAGTTACGCAGGACCCGAGCAGTTCTTC.

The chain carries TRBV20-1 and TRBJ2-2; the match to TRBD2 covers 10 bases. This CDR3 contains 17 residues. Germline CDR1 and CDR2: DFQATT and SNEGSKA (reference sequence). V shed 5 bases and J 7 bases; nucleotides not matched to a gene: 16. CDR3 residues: CSAPDGSSGRRLGELFF. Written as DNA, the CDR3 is TGCAGTGCTCCCGACGGGTCTAGCGGGAGAAGGCTCGGGGAGCTGTTTTTT.

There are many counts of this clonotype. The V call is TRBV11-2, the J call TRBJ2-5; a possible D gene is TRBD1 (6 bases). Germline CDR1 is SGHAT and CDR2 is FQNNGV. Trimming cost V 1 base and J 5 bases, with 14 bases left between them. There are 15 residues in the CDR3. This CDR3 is CASSLARGQSETQYF. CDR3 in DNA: TGTGCCAGCAGCTTAGCGAGGGGACAATCGGAGACCCAGTACTTC.

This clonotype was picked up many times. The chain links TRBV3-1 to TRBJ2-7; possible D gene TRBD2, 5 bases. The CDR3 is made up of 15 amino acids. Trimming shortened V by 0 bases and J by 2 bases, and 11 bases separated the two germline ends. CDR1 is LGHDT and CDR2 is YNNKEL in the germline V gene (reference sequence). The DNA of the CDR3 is TGTGCCAGCAGCCAAGATCGGGAAAACACCTACGAGCAGTACTTC. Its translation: CASSQDRENTYEQYF.

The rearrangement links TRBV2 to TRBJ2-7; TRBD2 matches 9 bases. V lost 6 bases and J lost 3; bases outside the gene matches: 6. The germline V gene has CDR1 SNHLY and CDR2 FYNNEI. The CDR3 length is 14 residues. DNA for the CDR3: TGTGCCAGCAGAACCGGGACTAGCTTCTACGAGCAGTACTTC. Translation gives CASRTGTSFYEQYF.

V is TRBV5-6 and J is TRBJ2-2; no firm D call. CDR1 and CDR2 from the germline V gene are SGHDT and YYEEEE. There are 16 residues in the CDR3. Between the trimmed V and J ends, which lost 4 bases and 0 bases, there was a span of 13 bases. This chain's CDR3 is CASSQTIQTNTGELFF. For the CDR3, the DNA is TGTGCCAGCAGCCAGACGATACAGACGAACACCGGGGAGCTGTTTTTT. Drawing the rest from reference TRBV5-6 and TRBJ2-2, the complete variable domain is DAGVTQSPTHLIKTRGQQVTLRCSPKSGHDTVSWYQQALGQGPQFIFQYYEEEERQRGNFPDRFSGHQFPNYSSELNVNALLLGDSALYLCASSQTIQTNTGELFFGEGSRLTVL.

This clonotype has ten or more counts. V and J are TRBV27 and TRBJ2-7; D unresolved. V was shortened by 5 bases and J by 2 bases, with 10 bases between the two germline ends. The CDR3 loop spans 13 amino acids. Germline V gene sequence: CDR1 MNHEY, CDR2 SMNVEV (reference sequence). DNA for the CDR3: TGTGCCAGCAGTCCATTAAATCCCTACGAGCAGTACTTC. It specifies CASSPLNPYEQYF.

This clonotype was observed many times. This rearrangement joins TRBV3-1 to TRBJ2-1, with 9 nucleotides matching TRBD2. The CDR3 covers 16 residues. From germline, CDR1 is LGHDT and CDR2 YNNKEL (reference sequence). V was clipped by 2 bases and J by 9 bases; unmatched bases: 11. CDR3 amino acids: CASSQSLGLAWIEQFF. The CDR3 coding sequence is TGTGCCAGCAGCCAATCACTCGGACTAGCGTGGATTGAGCAGTTCTTC.

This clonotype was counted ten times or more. CDR3 in DNA: TGTGCTAGTGGTTCGGGGTATGGCTACACCTTC. As protein: CASGSGYGYTF. The chain employs TRBV12-5 and TRBJ1-2; D is undetermined. Germline V gene lookup returns CDR1 LGHNT and CDR2 FRNRAP. V was shortened by 4 bases and J by 5 bases, with 5 bases between the two germline ends. This CDR3 is 11 amino acids long.

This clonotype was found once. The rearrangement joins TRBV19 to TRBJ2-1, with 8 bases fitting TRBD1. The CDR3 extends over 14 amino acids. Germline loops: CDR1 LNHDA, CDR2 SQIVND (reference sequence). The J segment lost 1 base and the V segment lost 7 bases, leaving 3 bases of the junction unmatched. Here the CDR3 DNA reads TGTGCCAGTAACTACAGGGGGTCCTACAATGAGCAGTTCTTC. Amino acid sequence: CASNYRGSYNEQFF.

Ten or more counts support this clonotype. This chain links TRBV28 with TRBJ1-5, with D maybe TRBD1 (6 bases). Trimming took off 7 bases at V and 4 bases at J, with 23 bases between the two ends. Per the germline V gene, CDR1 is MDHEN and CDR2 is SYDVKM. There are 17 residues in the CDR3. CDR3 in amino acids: CASKRGARFSINQPQHF. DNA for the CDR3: TGTGCCAGCAAACGGGGGGCCAGATTTTCAATTAATCAGCCCCAGCATTTT.

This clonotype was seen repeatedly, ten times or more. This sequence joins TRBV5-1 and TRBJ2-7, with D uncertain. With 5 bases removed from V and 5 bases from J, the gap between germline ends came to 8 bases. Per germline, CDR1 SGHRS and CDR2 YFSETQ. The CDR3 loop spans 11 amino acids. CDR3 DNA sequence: TGCGCCAGCAGGGAACCACACGAGCAGTACTTC. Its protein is CASREPHEQYF.

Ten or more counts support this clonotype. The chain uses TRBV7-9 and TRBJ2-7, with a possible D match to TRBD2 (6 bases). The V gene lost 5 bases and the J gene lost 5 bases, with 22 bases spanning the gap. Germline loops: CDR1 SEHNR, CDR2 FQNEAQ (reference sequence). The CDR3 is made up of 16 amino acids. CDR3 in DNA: TGTGCCAGCAGCCCAGGAGGGGCAGGATCGCTCGACGAGCAGTACTTC. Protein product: CASSPGGAGSLDEQYF.

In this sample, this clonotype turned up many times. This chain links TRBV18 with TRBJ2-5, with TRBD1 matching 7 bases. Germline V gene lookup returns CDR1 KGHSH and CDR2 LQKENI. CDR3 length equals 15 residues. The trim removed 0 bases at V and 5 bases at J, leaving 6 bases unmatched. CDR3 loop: CASSPPWGTVETQYF. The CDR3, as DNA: TGTGCCAGCTCACCACCATGGGGGACAGTGGAGACCCAGTACTTC.